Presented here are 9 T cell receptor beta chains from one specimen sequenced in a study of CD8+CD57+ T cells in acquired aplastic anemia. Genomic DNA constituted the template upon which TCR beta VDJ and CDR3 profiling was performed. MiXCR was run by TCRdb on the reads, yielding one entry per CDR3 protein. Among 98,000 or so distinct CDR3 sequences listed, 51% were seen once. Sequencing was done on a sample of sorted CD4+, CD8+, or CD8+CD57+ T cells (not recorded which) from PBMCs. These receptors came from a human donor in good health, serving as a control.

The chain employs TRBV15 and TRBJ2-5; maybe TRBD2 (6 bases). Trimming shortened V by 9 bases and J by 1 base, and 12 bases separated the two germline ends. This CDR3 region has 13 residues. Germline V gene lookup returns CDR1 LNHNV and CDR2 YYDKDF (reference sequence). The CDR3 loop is CATTRGLQETQYF. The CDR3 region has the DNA TGTGCCACGACGCGGGGACTCCAAGAGACCCAGTACTTC.

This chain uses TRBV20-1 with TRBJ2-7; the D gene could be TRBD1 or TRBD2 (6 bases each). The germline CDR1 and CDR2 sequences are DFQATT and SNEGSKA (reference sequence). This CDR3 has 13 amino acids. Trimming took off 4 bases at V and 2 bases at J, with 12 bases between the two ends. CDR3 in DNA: TGCAGTGCTAACACAGGGAGGACCTACGAGCAGTACTTC. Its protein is CSANTGRTYEQYF.

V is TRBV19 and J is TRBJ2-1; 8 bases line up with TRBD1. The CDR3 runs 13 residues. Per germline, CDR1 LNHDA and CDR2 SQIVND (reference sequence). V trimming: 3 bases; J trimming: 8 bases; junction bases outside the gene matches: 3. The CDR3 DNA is TGTGCCAGTAGTATTGTGACAGGGGATGAGCAGTTCTTC. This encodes CASSIVTGDEQFF.

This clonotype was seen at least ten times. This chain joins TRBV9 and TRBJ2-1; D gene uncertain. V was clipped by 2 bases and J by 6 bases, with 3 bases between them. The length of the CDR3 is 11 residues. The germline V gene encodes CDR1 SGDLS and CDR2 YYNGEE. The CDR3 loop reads CASSVSNEQFF. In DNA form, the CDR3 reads TGTGCCAGCAGCGTGTCCAATGAGCAGTTCTTC.

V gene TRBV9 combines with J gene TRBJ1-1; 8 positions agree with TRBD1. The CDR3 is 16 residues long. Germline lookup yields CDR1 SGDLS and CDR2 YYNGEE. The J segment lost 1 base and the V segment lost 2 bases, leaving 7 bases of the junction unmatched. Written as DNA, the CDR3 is TGTGCCAGCAGCGTCCCGTCGGACAGGGAGAACACTGAAGCTTTCTTT. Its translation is CASSVPSDRENTEAFF. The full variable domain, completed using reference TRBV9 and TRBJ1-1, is DSGVTQTPKHLITATGQRVTLRCSPRSGDLSVYWYQQSLDQGLQFLIQYYNGEERAKGNILERFSAQQFPDLHSELNLSSLELGDSALYFCASSVPSDRENTEAFFGQGTRLTVV.

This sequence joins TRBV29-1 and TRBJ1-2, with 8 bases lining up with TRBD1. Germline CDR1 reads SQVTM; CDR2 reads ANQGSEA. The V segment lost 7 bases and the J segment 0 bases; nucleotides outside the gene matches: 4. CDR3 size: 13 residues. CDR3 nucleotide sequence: TGCAGCGCTCGACAGGGGACTAACTATGGCTACACCTTC. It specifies CSARQGTNYGYTF. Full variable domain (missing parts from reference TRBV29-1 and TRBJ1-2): SAVISQKPSRDICQRGTSLTIQCQVDSQVTMMFWYRQQPGQSLTLIATANQGSEATYESGFVIDKFPISRPNLTFSTLTVSNMSPEDSSIYLCSARQGTNYGYTFGSGTRLTVV.

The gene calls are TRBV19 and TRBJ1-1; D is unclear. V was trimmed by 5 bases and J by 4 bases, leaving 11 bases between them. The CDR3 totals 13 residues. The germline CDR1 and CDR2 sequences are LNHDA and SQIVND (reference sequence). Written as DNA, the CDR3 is TGTGCCAGTAGTGCCCTAGTGGGCACTGAAGCTTTCTTT. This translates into CASSALVGTEAFF.

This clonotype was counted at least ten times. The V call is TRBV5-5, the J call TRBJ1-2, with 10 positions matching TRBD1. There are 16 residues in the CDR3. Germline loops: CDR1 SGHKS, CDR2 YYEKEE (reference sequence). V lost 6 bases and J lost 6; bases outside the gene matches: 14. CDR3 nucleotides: TGTGCCAGCAACTTACCTTCGACAGGGGGCAGCGATGGCTACACCTTC. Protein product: CASNLPSTGGSDGYTF. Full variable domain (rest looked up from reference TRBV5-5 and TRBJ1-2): DAGVTQSPTHLIKTRGQQVTLRCSPISGHKSVSWYQQVLGQGPQFIFQYYEKEERGRGNFPDRFSARQFPNYSSELNVNALLLGDSALYLCASNLPSTGGSDGYTFGSGTRLTVV.

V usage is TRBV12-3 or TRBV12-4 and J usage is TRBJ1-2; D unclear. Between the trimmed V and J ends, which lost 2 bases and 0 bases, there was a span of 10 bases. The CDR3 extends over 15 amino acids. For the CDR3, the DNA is TGTGCCAGCAGTTTATCGGGAACCACTAACTATGGCTACACCTTC. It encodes CASSLSGTTNYGYTF.